The clone carrying this TCR beta chain was recorded only once. What it binds is unknown. This record comes from a study of cytomegalovirus exposure and HLA in healthy donors. Findings and limits, study-wide: Sequencing likely generated an artifact that appeared as a cluster of highly shared sequence variants. Accurate prediction of most subjects' HLA-A and HLA-B alleles from TCR beta sequences was reported.

It was with 60 Vbeta and 13 Jbeta primers that the PCR ran. Sequencing used immunoSEQ multiplex PCR; TCRdb keeps in-frame clones, though not all of them. The sample has under 200,000 clones; 81% are singletons. CDR1 and CDR2 from the germline V gene are SGHDT and YYEEEE. The J segment lost 6 bases and the V segment lost 0 bases, leaving 7 bases of the junction unmatched. The CDR3 contains 16 residues. The V call is TRBV5-6, the J call TRBJ2-1; TRBD1 matches 9 bases. The origin of this receptor is a man in his forties or fifties in good health and CMV-seronegative. Sequencing was carried out using PBMCs. The CDR3 loop reads CASSLAWGQGGNEQFF. DNA for the CDR3: TGTGCCAGCAGCTTGGCCTGGGGACAGGGCGGCAATGAGCAGTTCTTC.